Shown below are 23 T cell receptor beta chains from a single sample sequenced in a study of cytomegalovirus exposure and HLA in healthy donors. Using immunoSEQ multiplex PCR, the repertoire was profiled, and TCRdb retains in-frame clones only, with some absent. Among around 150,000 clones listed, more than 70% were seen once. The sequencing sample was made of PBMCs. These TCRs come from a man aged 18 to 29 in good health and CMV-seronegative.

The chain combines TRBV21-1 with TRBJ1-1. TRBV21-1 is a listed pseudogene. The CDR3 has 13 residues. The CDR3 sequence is CASSDALNTEAFF. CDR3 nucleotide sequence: TGTGCCAGCAGCGATGCGTTGAACACTGAAGCTTTCTTT.

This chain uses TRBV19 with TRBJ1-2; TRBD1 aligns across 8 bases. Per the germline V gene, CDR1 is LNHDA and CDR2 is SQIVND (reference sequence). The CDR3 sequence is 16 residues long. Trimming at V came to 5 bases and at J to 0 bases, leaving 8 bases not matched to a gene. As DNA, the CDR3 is TGTGCCAGTAGTTCTACCTTGGACAGGGCTAACTATGGCTACACCTTC. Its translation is CASSSTLDRANYGYTF.

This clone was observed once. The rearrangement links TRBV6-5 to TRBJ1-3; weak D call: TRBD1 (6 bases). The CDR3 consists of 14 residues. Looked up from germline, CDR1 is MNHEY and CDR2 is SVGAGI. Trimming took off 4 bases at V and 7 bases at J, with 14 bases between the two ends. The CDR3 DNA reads TGTGCCAGCAGTTGGCAACAGGGAAGGAACACCATATATTTT. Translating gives CASSWQQGRNTIYF.

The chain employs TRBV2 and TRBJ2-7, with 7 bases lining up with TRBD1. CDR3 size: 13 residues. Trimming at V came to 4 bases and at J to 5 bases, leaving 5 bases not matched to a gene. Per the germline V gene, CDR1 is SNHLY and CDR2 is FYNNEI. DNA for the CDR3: TGTGCCAGCAGTGCGACAGGGATCGACGAGCAGTACGTC. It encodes CASSATGIDEQYV.

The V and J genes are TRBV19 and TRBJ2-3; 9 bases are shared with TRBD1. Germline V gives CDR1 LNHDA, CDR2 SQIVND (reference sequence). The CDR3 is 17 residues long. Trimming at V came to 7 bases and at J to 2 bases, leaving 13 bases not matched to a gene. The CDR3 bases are TGTGCCAGTACCCCCCCCGGGACAGGGTTGTCCACAGATACGCAGTATTTT. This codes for CASTPPGTGLSTDTQYF.

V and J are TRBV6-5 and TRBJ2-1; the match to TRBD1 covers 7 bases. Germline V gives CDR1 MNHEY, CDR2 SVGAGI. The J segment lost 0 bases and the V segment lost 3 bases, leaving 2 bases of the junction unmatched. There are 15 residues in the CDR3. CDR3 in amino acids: CASSYSGGSYNEQFF. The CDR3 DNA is TGTGCCAGCAGTTATTCAGGGGGCTCCTACAATGAGCAGTTCTTC.

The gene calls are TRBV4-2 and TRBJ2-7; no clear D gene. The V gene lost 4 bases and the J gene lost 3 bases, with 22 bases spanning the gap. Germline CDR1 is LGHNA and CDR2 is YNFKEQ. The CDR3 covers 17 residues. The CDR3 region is CASSRDPGQREFYEQYF. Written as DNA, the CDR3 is TGTGCCAGCAGCCGCGACCCAGGTCAAAGAGAATTCTACGAGCAGTACTTC.

This CDR3 is CASSEAGQVISGNTIYF. The CDR3 DNA reads TGTGCCAGCAGTGAAGCGGGACAGGTGATCTCTGGAAACACCATATATTTT. This chain uses TRBV2 with TRBJ1-3; 8 bases match TRBD1. Trimming cost V 0 bases and J 0 bases; bases outside gene matches: 4. The V gene's germline CDR1 is SNHLY and CDR2 FYNNEI. The CDR3 spans 17 residues.

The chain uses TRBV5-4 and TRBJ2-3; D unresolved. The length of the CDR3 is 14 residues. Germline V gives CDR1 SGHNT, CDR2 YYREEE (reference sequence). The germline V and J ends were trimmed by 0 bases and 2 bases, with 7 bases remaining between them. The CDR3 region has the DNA TGTGCCAGCAGCTTGGATGCGGACACAGATACGCAGTATTTT. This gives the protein CASSLDADTDTQYF.

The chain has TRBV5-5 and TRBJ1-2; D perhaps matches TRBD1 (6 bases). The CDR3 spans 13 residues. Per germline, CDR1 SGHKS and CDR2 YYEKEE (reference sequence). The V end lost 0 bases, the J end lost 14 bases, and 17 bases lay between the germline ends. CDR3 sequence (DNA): TGTGCCAGCAGCTTGGGGACAGAGGGCCCGTATACCTTC. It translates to CASSLGTEGPYTF.

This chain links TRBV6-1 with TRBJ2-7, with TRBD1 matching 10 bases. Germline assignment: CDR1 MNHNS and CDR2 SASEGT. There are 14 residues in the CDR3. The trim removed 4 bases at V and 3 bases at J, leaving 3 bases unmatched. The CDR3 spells CASSGDRGGYEQYV. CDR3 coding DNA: TGTGCCAGCAGTGGGGACAGGGGAGGCTACGAGCAGTACGTC.

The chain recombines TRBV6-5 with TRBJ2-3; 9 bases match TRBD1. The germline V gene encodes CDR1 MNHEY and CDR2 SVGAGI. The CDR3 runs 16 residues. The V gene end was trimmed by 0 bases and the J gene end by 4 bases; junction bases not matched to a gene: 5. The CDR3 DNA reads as TGTGCCAGCAGTTACTCAACCGGGACAGGGTCAGATACGCAGTATTTT. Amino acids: CASSYSTGTGSDTQYF.

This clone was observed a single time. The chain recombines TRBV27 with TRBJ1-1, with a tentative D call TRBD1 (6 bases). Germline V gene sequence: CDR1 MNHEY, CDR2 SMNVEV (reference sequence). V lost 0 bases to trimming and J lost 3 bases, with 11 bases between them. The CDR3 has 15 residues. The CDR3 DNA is TGTGCCAGCAGTTTATCGGGGGCCTCAGACACTGAAGCTTTCTTT. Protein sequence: CASSLSGASDTEAFF.

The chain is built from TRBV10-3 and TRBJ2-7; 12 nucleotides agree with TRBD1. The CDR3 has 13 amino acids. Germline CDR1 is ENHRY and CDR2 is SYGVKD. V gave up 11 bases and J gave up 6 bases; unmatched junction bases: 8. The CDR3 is CASSGTGGGEQYF. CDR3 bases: TGTGCCTCATCCGGGACAGGGGGCGGCGAGCAGTACTTC.

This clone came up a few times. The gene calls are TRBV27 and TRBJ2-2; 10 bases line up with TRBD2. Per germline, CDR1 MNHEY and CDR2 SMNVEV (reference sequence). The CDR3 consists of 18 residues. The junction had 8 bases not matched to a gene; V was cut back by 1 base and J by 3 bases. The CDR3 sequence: CASSLWVAGGADTGELFF. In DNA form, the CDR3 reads TGTGCCAGCAGTTTATGGGTAGCGGGAGGAGCGGACACCGGGGAGCTGTTTTTT.

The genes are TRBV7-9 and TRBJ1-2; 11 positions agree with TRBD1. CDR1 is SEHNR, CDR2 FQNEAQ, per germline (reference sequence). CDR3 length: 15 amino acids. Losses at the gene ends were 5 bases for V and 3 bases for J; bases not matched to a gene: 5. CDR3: CASSRGQGAHYGYTF. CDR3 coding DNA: TGTGCCAGCAGCAGAGGACAGGGGGCTCACTATGGCTACACCTTC.

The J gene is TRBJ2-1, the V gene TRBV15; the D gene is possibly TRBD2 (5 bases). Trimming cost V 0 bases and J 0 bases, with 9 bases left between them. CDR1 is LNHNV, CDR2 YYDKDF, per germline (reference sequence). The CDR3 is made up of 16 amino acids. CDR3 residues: CATSRDPGSSYNEQFF. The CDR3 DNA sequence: TGTGCCACCAGCAGAGATCCTGGGAGCTCCTACAATGAGCAGTTCTTC. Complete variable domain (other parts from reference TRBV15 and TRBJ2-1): DAMVIQNPRYQVTQFGKPVTLSCSQTLNHNVMYWYQQKSSQAPKLLFHYYDKDFNNEADTPDNFQSRRPNTSFCFLDIRSPGLGDTAMYLCATSRDPGSSYNEQFFGPGTRLTVL.

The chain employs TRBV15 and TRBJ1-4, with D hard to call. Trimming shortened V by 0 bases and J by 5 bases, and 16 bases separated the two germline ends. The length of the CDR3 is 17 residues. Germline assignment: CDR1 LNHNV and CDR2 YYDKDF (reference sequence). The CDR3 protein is CATSRDLLGRRNEKLFF. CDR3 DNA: TGTGCCACCAGCAGAGATCTTTTGGGCAGAAGAAATGAAAAACTGTTTTTT. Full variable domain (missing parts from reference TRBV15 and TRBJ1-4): DAMVIQNPRYQVTQFGKPVTLSCSQTLNHNVMYWYQQKSSQAPKLLFHYYDKDFNNEADTPDNFQSRRPNTSFCFLDIRSPGLGDTAMYLCATSRDLLGRRNEKLFFGSGTQLSVL.

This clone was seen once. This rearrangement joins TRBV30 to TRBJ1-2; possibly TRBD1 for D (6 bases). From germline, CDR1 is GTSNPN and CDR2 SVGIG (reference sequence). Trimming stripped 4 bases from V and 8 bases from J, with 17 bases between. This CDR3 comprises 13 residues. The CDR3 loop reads CAWTRGAGEGYTF. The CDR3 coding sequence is TGTGCCTGGACCCGTGGGGCAGGGGAGGGCTACACCTTC.

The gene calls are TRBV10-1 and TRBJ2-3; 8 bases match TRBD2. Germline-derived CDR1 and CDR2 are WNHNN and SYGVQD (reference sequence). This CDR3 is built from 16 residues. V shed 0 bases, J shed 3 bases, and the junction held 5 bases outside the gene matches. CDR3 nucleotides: TGCGCCAGCAGTGAGTCCAAGCGGGAGTTGACAGATACGCAGTATTTT. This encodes CASSESKRELTDTQYF.

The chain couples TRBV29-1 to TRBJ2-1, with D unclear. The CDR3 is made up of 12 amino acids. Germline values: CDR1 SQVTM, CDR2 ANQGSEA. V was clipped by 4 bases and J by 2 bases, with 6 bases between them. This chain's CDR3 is CSVARPYNEQFF. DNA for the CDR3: TGCAGCGTTGCCAGGCCCTACAATGAGCAGTTCTTC.

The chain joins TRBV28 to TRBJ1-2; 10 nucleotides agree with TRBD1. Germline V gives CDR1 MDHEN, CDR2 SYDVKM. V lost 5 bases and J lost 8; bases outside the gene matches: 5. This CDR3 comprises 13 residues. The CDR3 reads CASSPDRGQGYTF. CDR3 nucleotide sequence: TGTGCCAGCAGTCCCGACAGGGGGCAAGGCTACACCTTC.

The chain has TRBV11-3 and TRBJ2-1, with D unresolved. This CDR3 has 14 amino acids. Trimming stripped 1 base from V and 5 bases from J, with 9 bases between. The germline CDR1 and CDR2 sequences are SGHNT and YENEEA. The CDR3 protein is CASSLAGSDNEQFF. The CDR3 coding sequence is TGTGCCAGCAGCTTAGCAGGATCCGACAATGAGCAGTTCTTC.